The clone carrying this TCR beta chain was seen a few times. The antigen remains unidentified. The data derive from a study of response to subunit inactivated influenza vaccine. MiXCR, applied by TCRdb to the RT-PCR reads, yields one record per CDR3 protein. The sample has about 650,000 distinct CDR3 sequences, less than 20% seen once. Looked up from germline, CDR1 is SGHTA and CDR2 is FQGNSA. The V end was cut by 1 base, the J end by 2 bases, with 10 bases between. There are 15 residues in the CDR3. The study's findings and limits: The authors offered the suggestion that each seasonal influenza vaccination recruits few new T cells.

This sequence originates from a man aged 50 or older who received an inactivated influenza vaccine. V is TRBV7-2 and J is TRBJ2-3, with D possibly TRBD1 on 6 matching bases. This specimen was PBMCs from blood, taken 11 to 12 days after vaccination. In DNA form, the CDR3 reads TGTGCCAGCAGCTTAGTCTGGGGGCACACAGATACGCAGTATTTT. The encoded protein is CASSLVWGHTDTQYF.